This T cell receptor beta chain was documented in a study of radiation and T cells in renal cell carcinoma (dated by TCRdb to the early 2020s). Describing the broader study: Samples came from a clinical trial, in which primary renal cell carcinomas received 15 Gy stereotactic body radiation therapy followed by nephrectomy 4 weeks later. In total, 50 to 60 samples underwent TCR beta sequencing: approximately 25 tumors plus 27 peripheral blood samples. Across all 50 or so samples, 4 million to 5 million unique CDR3 nucleotide sequences encoding 2,658,974 unique CDR3 amino acid sequences were identified. The investigation overall reported the following: Because pretreatment tumor biopsies were not available, the baseline intratumoral presence of clonotypes could not be determined. The single-armed trial design could not address effects of radiation dose or scheduling on the TCR repertoire. Dynamics of the blood repertoire were not tracked past 4 weeks after treatment. An increase in top tumor clonotypes in blood was observed from baseline to 2 weeks post-radiation, followed by contraction by 4 weeks, which was taken to suggest transient expansion of tumor-resident clones.

This clone appeared a single time. Its antigen is unknown. No qualities accompany the bases; no much larger clone lies one base away. The immunoSEQ kit was used, according to the manufacturer's recommendations, to generate TCR beta libraries from genomic DNA. Library preparation used a first multiplex PCR with proprietary primers, then a second PCR adding unique barcodes, with bead cleanups after each round. Each sample batch included a kit-provided positive control reaction and a negative control reaction. The final libraries underwent checking on an Agilent 4200 TapeStation D1000 ScreenTape, volumetric pooling, and quantification by qPCR. Sequencing ran on an Illumina NextSeq500 with a MidOutput 150-cycle cartridge, using 156 Read1 and 15 Index1 cycles with kit custom primers. The pooled library was loaded at about 0.98 pM, with a roughly 20% PhiX control spiked in. The original pipeline was this. The vendor-processed data were analyzed in R, and a clonotype was defined as all T cells that share the same CDR3 nucleotide sequence. For clone abundance analyses, frequencies were normalized to the 10,000 most abundant clones in each sample. Public T cell clones, which averaged fewer than five per sample, were excluded before analysis. Tumor-enriched and baseline blood-enriched clonotypes were defined by at least a 32-fold difference in abundance between compartments. Clonotypes expanded or contracted between blood time points were identified with a beta-binomial differential abundance model. Tumor-blood repertoire similarity was measured with the Baroni-Urbani and Buser coefficient, and group comparisons used two-tailed Wilcoxon tests in R. In TCRdb, the immuneACCESS table is reduced to in-frame sequences with V and J assigned. These tables do not hold every clone; where another copy was compared, an unresolved V gene accounts for under half, and the others remain unexplained. The V and J calls and clone size come from that table; D and trimming were worked out from the DNA. The sample table lists 120,000 to 150,000 clones, around four fifths of them with a count of one. The ten top clones hold around 25% of the sample.

What this sample's time point label stands for: baseline pretreatment blood. The meaning of the sample's treatment or condition label: 15 Gy SBRT to primary tumor, nephrectomy 4 weeks later. To follow tumor-enriched clonotypes, peripheral blood was collected serially from radiation-treated patients at baseline and again at 2 weeks and 4 weeks after SBRT. Renal cell carcinoma with clear cell pathology was present in all patients. The QIAamp DNA Blood Mini Kit (Qiagen) was used to prepare genomic DNA for TCR sequencing. Samples were included in the analyses only if all quality control checks were passed. The receptor's source is a woman in her forties or fifties with renal cell carcinoma. The source was blood, collected from a patient whose treatment included radiotherapy and nephrectomy.

The CDR3 reads as follows: CSVDRGAGGYTF. The nucleotide sequence is given as TGCAGCGTTGATCGGGGGGCGGGTGGCTACACCTTC. The chain was built from TRBV29-1 and TRBJ1-2, with a tentative D gene TRBD1 over 6 matching bases. Based on the germline V gene, the CDR1 and CDR2 sequences are SQVTM and ANQGSEA. From its cysteine to its phenylalanine, the CDR3 spans 12 amino acids. Of all the DNA, just the CDR3 is kept, 36 bases in frame from base 1. The V end loses 3 bases and the J end loses 7 bases, and a stretch of 12 bases separates them. Outside the CDR3, residues come from the reference TRBV29-1 and TRBJ1-2 proteins, so the full variable domain is: SAVISQKPSRDICQRGTSLTIQCQVDSQVTMMFWYRQQPGQSLTLIATANQGSEATYESGFVIDKFPISRPNLTFSTLTVSNMSPEDSSIYLCSVDRGAGGYTFGSGTRLTVV.